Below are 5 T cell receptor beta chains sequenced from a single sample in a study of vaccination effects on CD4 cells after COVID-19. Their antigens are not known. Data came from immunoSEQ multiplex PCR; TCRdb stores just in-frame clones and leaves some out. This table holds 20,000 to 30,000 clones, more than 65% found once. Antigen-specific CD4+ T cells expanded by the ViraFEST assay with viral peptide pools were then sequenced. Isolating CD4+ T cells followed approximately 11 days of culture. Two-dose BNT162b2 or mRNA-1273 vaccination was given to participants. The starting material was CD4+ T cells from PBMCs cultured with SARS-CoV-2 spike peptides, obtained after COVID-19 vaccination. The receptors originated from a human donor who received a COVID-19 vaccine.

CDR3 nucleotide sequence: TGTGCCAGCAGCTGGGATCGGGGAGAGACCCAGTACTTC. Amino acid sequence: CASSWDRGETQYF. This rearrangement joins TRBV5-4 to TRBJ2-5, with TRBD2 as a possible D gene (5 bases). Germline loops: CDR1 SGHNT, CDR2 YYREEE (reference sequence). The germline V and J ends were trimmed by 3 bases and 4 bases, with 10 bases remaining between them. The CDR3 sequence is 13 residues long.

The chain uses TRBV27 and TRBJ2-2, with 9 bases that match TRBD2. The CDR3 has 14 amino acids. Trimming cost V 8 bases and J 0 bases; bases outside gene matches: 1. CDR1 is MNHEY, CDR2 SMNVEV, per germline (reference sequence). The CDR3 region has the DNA TGTGCCAGCCTAGCGGGGACGAACACCGGGGAGCTGTTTTTT. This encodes CASLAGTNTGELFF.

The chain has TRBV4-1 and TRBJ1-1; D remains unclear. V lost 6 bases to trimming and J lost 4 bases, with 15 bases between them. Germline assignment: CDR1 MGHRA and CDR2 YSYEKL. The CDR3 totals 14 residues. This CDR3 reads CASSGPLKGTEAFF. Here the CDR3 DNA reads TGCGCCAGCAGTGGGCCCCTTAAGGGCACTGAAGCTTTCTTT.

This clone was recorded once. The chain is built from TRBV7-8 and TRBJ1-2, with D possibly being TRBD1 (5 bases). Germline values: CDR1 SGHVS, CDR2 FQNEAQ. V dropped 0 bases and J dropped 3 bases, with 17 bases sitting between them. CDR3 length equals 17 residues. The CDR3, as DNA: TGTGCCAGCAGCTTAGCGCTCCCAGGGCAAGCGGACTATGGCTACACCTTC. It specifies CASSLALPGQADYGYTF.

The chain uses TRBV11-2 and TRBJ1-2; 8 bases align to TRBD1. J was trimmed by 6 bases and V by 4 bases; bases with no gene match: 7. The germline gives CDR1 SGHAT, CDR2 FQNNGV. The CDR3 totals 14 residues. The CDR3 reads CASSSRTGPHGYTF. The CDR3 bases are TGTGCCAGCAGCTCCAGGACAGGGCCCCATGGCTACACCTTC. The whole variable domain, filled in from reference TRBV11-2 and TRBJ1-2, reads EAGVAQSPRYKIIEKRQSVAFWCNPISGHATLYWYQQILGQGPKLLIQFQNNGVVDDSQLPKDRFSAERLKGVDSTLKIQPAKLEDSAVYLCASSSRTGPHGYTFGSGTRLTVV.